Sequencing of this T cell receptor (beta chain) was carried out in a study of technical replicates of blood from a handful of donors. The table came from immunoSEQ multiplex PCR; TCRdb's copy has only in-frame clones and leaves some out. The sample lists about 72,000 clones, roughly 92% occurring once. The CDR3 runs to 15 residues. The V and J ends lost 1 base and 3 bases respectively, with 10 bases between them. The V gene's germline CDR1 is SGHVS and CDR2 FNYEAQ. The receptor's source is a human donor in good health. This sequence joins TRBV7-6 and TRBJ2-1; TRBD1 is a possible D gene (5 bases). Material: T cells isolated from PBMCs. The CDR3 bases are TGTGCCAGCAGCTTAGGGGGCTTTAACTACAATGAGCAGTTCTTC. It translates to CASSLGGFNYNEQFF.